This note documents a single T cell receptor beta chain sequence. Its antigen is still unknown. These data come from a study of cytomegalovirus exposure and HLA in healthy donors. General study results and limits: Most TCR beta V segments were productive about 90% or about 30% of the time in an earlier analysis. Reports described diagnosis of cytomegalovirus status by the classifier as highly specific and sensitive. A missense DCLRE1C variant was associated with V- and J-gene trimming of TCR beta chains in a later analysis, and an independent cohort replicated the association.

The CDR3 runs 15 residues. Per the germline V gene, CDR1 is SGDLS and CDR2 is YYNGEE. V gave up 0 bases and J gave up 2 bases; unmatched junction bases: 5. PCR involved 60 Vbeta and 13 Jbeta primers. Profiling relied on immunoSEQ multiplex PCR, and the TCRdb table lists in-frame clones only, not all of them. The sample records around 100,000 clones, under 85% being singletons. Nominally healthy donors provided the samples, though records likely missed some immune exposures. Sequenced: PBMCs. This rearrangement joins TRBV9 to TRBJ2-7, with 7 bases fitting TRBD2. This clonotype originated in a middle-aged man in good health and CMV-seropositive. CDR3 region: CASSVAGTNAYEQYF. The CDR3 DNA is TGTGCCAGCAGCGTAGCCGGGACTAACGCCTACGAGCAGTACTTC.